This TCR beta chain appears in the sequencing data of a study of blood T cell repertoires in COVID-19. In the study overall: The analysed material was cDNA or gDNA that came from T cells, B-cell-depleted T cells, or PBMCs.

V shed 5 bases and J shed 3 bases, with 10 bases lying between them. The CDR3 covers 13 residues. Germline CDR1 is SGHAT and CDR2 is FQDESV (reference sequence). Measured with immunoSEQ multiplex PCR; TCRdb has only the in-frame clones, and not every one. The table has about 48,000 clones, approximately 84% seen once. The chain is built from TRBV11-1 and TRBJ2-5; no reliable D call. Material for sequencing was peripheral blood. The TCR was taken from an elderly woman with COVID-19, enrolled during active disease. The CDR3: CASSAHLEETQYF. CDR3 bases: TGTGCCAGCAGCGCCCACCTAGAAGAGACCCAGTACTTC.